Each of the 18 T cell receptor beta chains below was sequenced from the same sample in a study of blood T cell repertoires in COVID-19. The data were produced by immunoSEQ multiplex PCR, yet TCRdb's version contains in-frame clones alone and is incomplete. The top ten clones hold approximately 3% of a sample with 250,000 or so clones, roughly 90% of them seen once. Sequenced sample: PBMCs or T cells enriched from blood (not recorded which). The receptor source for this set is a man aged 35-49 years who had been exposed to COVID-19.

The chain combines TRBV10-3 with TRBJ2-3; 13 bases line up with TRBD2. The V gene end was trimmed by 6 bases and the J gene end by 4 bases; junction bases not matched to a gene: 4. From germline, CDR1 is ENHRY and CDR2 SYGVKD. The CDR3 is 15 residues long. DNA for the CDR3: TGTGCCATCAGCCCGGGACTAGCGGGACCAGATACGCAGTATTTT. It is translated as CAISPGLAGPDTQYF.

Only a few counts were recorded for this clone. The rearrangement joins TRBV12-5 to TRBJ2-1; D gene uncertain. The V gene's germline CDR1 is LGHNT and CDR2 FRNRAP. There are 13 residues in the CDR3. V was trimmed by 1 base and J by 3 bases, leaving 4 bases between them. Here the CDR3 reads CASGLDSYNEQFF. Written as DNA, the CDR3 is TGTGCTAGTGGTTTGGACAGCTACAATGAGCAGTTCTTC.

The V gene is TRBV28, the J gene TRBJ1-4; D is uncertain. V lost 2 bases to trimming and J lost 12 bases, with 7 bases between them. The CDR3 contains 11 residues. Germline V CDR1 and CDR2: MDHEN, SYDVKM. CDR3 protein: CASSLSQELFF. CDR3 sequence (DNA): TGTGCCAGCAGTTTAAGTCAGGAACTGTTTTTT.

The chain links TRBV29-1 to TRBJ2-3; 13 positions match TRBD2. V lost 3 bases to trimming and J lost 5 bases; unmatched junction nucleotides: 5. There are 15 residues in the CDR3. CDR1 is SQVTM and CDR2 is ANQGSEA in the germline V gene. The CDR3 coding sequence is TGCAGCGTTGATGGACTAGCGGGAGCAGTAGATACGCAGTATTTT. Its translation: CSVDGLAGAVDTQYF.

This chain joins TRBV14 and TRBJ1-1; D may be TRBD1 (6 bases). V shed 3 bases and J shed 11 bases, with 16 bases lying between them. The CDR3 spans 13 residues. Germline assignment: CDR1 SGHDN and CDR2 FVKESK. In DNA, the CDR3 is TGTGCCAGCAGCCACCTGGGGGGGGGCGAGGCTTTCTTT. Its translation: CASSHLGGGEAFF.

This chain uses TRBV9 with TRBJ1-4; 9 nucleotides match TRBD1. Germline assignment: CDR1 SGDLS and CDR2 YYNGEE. The CDR3 has 16 amino acids. The V gene end was trimmed by 2 bases and the J gene end by 4 bases; junction bases not matched to a gene: 6. CDR3 amino acids: CASSVTPTGGNEKLFF. The CDR3 nucleotides are TGTGCCAGCAGCGTCACCCCGACAGGGGGTAATGAAAAACTGTTTTTT.

The rearrangement links TRBV6-6 to TRBJ2-1; no reliable D call. The CDR3 is made up of 12 amino acids. Germline V gene sequence: CDR1 MNHNY, CDR2 SVGAGI (reference sequence). V dropped 5 bases and J dropped 8 bases, with 10 bases sitting between them. The CDR3 region has the DNA TGTGCCAGCAGTACTACTACGGATGAGCAGTTCTTC. This gives the protein CASSTTTDEQFF.

The chain employs TRBV7-2 and TRBJ2-6; 7 bases line up with TRBD2. The CDR3 is 15 amino acids. CDR1 is SGHTA and CDR2 is FQGNSA in the germline V gene. V lost 5 bases and J lost 2; bases outside the gene matches: 3. The CDR3 DNA sequence: TGTGCCAGCAGCCGTGGGGGGGCTGGGGCCAACGTCCTGACTTTC. Its translation is CASSRGGAGANVLTF.

CDR3 DNA: TGTGCCAGCACCCCGGGGGGGGCTGAAGCTTTCTTT. It encodes CASTPGGAEAFF. V and J are TRBV5-5 and TRBJ1-1, with a possible D match to TRBD1 (5 bases). The germline gives CDR1 SGHKS, CDR2 YYEKEE (reference sequence). This CDR3 region has 12 residues. Between the trimmed V and J ends, which lost 6 bases and 6 bases, there was a span of 12 bases.

This chain uses TRBV27 with TRBJ2-2; D remains unclear. Per the germline V gene, CDR1 is MNHEY and CDR2 is SMNVEV (reference sequence). CDR3 size: 13 residues. CDR3 DNA sequence: TGTGTAGTCTGGCGGTCGAACACCGGGGAGCTGTTTTTT. Protein: CVVWRSNTGELFF.

This clone was observed a single time. This sequence joins TRBV5-6 and TRBJ2-7; D is perhaps TRBD2 (6 bases). Trimming left V 4 bases short and J 1 base short, with 15 bases between. CDR1 and CDR2 from the germline V gene are SGHDT and YYEEEE. The CDR3 runs 15 residues. This CDR3 reads CASSTTRDSSYEQYF. CDR3 nucleotides: TGTGCCAGCAGCACTACAAGGGACTCTTCCTACGAGCAGTACTTC.

V and J are TRBV3-1 (or the pseudogene TRBV3-2) and TRBJ1-3; D is unresolved. CDR3 size: 14 residues. V lost 1 base and J lost 1, with 5 bases in between. Germline V gene sequence: CDR1 LGHDT, CDR2 YNNKEL (reference sequence). The CDR3 region is CASSQGASGNTIYF. The CDR3 DNA follows: TGTGCCAGCAGCCAAGGGGCATCTGGAAACACCATATATTTT.

The rearrangement links TRBV28 to TRBJ1-4, with TRBD1 matching 12 bases. V shed 1 base and J 3 bases; nucleotides not matched to a gene: 6. Germline CDR1 MDHEN, CDR2 SYDVKM. This CDR3 spans 18 amino acids. CDR3 DNA: TGTGCCAGCAGTTTATTTGGGGACAGGGGGCCTTCTAATGAAAAACTGTTTTTT. Its translation: CASSLFGDRGPSNEKLFF.

The CDR3, as DNA: TGTGCCAGCAGTTCCACAGGACCCTCTGGAAACACCATATATTTT. It encodes CASSSTGPSGNTIYF. The chain carries TRBV28 and TRBJ1-3; the D gene is possibly TRBD1 (5 bases). The germline V gene has CDR1 MDHEN and CDR2 SYDVKM. The CDR3 sequence is 15 residues long. Between the trimmed V and J ends, which lost 4 bases and 0 bases, there was a span of 10 bases.

This clone has a single count. The chain joins TRBV21-1 to TRBJ2-1; the D call TRBD1 from the table was never checked on the DNA. TRBV21-1 is a pseudogene. This CDR3 has 13 residues. The CDR3: CASASGTYNEQFF. CDR3 nucleotides: TGTGCCAGCGCCTCAGGGACCTACAATGAGCAGTTCTTC.

This chain joins TRBV5-5 and TRBJ1-2; 9 nucleotides align to TRBD1. In germline, CDR1 is SGHKS, CDR2 YYEKEE (reference sequence). This CDR3 has 15 amino acids. V shed 3 bases, J shed 7 bases, and the junction held 10 bases outside the gene matches. The CDR3 region is CASSSYRDRVFGYTF. CDR3 coding DNA: TGTGCCAGCAGCTCGTACCGGGACAGGGTCTTTGGCTACACCTTC.

CDR3 sequence reads: CASSVVDSESSYNEQFF. The CDR3 coding sequence is TGTGCCAGCAGCGTAGTAGATAGCGAGAGCTCCTACAATGAGCAGTTCTTC. The chain is built from TRBV9 and TRBJ2-1; D is perhaps TRBD2 (5 bases). The germline gives CDR1 SGDLS, CDR2 YYNGEE. Deletions cut 0 bases from V and 0 bases from J, with 13 bases between. The CDR3 runs 17 residues.

This CDR3 is CASSRPTGGEQFF. CDR3 bases: TGTGCCAGCAGCCGCCCGACAGGGGGTGAGCAGTTCTTC. V and J are TRBV5-4 and TRBJ2-1; 9 positions match TRBD1. Germline CDR1 and CDR2: SGHNT and YYREEE (reference sequence). This CDR3 spans 13 amino acids. The junction had 5 bases not matched to a gene; V was cut back by 4 bases and J by 9 bases.